Listed here are 2 T cell receptor beta chains from one sample, sequenced in a study of T cells in Graves' hyperthyroidism and ophthalmopathy. RNA transcripts yielded amplified TCR beta CDR3 regions. The HTBI set primed first-round TCR CDR3 RT-PCR. TCRdb processed the multiplex PCR reads anew with MiXCR; each CDR3 protein has one entry. The sample comprises roughly 580,000 distinct CDR3 sequences, roughly 50% of which are singletons, and 6.5% to 9% rests with the top ten. Sequenced sample: peripheral blood or thyroid tissue (not recorded which). These receptors came from a woman aged 18-29 years with Graves' hyperthyroidism.

The chain carries TRBV7-9 and TRBJ1-4, with 7 bases lining up with TRBD1. The J segment lost 6 bases and the V segment lost 5 bases, leaving 6 bases of the junction unmatched. Germline V lookup: CDR1 SEHNR, CDR2 FQNEAQ (reference sequence). The CDR3 consists of 14 residues. The CDR3 loop is CASSAGGTDEKLFF. CDR3 sequence (DNA): TGTGCCAGCAGCGCCGGAGGGACAGATGAAAAACTGTTTTTT.

This clonotype has ten or more counts. DNA of the CDR3: TGTGCCAGCAGCTTCGACAGGGGCTCCTACGAGCAGTACTTC. This sequence encodes CASSFDRGSYEQYF. This chain connects TRBV7-8 to TRBJ2-7; TRBD1 aligns across 8 bases. Germline trimming cut 3 bases from V and 0 bases from J; bases unmatched to any gene: 1. Germline V gene sequence: CDR1 SGHVS, CDR2 FQNEAQ. This CDR3 is built from 14 residues.